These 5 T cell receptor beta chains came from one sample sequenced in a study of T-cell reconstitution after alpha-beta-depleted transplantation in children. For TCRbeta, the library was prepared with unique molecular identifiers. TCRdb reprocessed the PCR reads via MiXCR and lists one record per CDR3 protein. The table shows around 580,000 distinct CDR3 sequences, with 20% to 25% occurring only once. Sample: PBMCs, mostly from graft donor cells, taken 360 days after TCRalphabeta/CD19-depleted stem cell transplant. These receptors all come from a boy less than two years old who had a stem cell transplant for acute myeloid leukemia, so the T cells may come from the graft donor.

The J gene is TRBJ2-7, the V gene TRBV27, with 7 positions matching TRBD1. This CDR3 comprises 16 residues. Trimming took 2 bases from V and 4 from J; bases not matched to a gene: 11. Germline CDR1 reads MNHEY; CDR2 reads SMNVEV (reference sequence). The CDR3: CASSLRMDRRIYEQYV. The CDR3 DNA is TGTGCCAGCAGTTTACGGATGGACAGGAGGATATACGAGCAGTACGTC.

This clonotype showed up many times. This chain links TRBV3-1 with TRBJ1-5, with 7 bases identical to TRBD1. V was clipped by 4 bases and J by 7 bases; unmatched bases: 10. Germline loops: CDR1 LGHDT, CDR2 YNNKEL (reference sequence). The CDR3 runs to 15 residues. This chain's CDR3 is CASSPTGTVGQPQHF. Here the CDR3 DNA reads TGTGCCAGCAGCCCAACCGGGACAGTTGGGCAGCCCCAGCATTTT.

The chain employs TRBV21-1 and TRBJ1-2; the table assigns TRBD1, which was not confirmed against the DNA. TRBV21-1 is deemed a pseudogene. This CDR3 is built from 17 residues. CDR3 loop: CASSKREDGARGYGYTF. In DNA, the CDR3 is TGTGCCAGCAGCAAAAGGGAGGACGGGGCGAGGGGATATGGCTACACCTTC.

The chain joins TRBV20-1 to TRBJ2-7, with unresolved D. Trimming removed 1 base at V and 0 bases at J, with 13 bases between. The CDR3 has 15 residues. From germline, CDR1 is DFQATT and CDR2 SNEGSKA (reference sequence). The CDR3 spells CSARVPTASSYEQYV. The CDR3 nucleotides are TGCAGTGCTAGAGTCCCTACAGCCAGCTCCTACGAGCAGTACGTC.

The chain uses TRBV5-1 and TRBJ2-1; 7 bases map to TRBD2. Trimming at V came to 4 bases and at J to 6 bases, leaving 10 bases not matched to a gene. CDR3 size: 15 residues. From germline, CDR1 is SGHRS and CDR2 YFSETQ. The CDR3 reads CASSPRTSNPNEQFF. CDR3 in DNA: TGCGCCAGCAGCCCACGGACTAGTAACCCCAATGAGCAGTTCTTC.